These 10 T cell receptor beta chains were all obtained from the same sample, sequenced in a study of a mutant IDH1 vaccine in newly diagnosed glioma. Here immunoSEQ multiplex PCR was the method, and the copy in TCRdb shows in-frame clones only, minus some. The sample lists 30,000 or so clones, 80% to 90% seen once, with around 5% in the top ten. Documented time point: baseline, week 1 (first vaccination visit). Treatment given: pre-vaccination baseline after standard-of-care therapy. The sample here was PBMCs, taken from a glioma patient treated with radiotherapy, temozolomide or both. These TCRs come from a woman aged 40 to 50 with glioma.

The chain recombines TRBV7-9 with TRBJ2-3, with TRBD1 matching over 7 bases. Germline assignment: CDR1 SEHNR and CDR2 FQNEAQ (reference sequence). The CDR3 covers 14 residues. The junction had 3 bases not matched to a gene; V was cut back by 4 bases and J by 2 bases. The CDR3 DNA reads as TGTGCCAGCAGCTACGACAGGGACACAGATACGCAGTATTTT. Translating it yields CASSYDRDTDTQYF.

The chain carries TRBV7-3 and TRBJ2-5; D is ambiguous. CDR1 and CDR2 from the germline V gene are SGHTA and FQGTGA. V lost 0 bases to trimming and J lost 2 bases, with 4 bases between them. The CDR3 is made up of 13 amino acids. The CDR3 DNA reads as TGTGCCAGCAGCTTAACTATGCAAGAGACCCAGTACTTC. Protein: CASSLTMQETQYF. The full variable domain, its missing parts supplied by reference TRBV7-3 and TRBJ2-5, is GAGVSQTPSNKVTEKGKYVELRCDPISGHTALYWYRQSLGQGPEFLIYFQGTGAADDSGLPNDRFFAVRPEGSVSTLKIQRTERGDSAVYLCASSLTMQETQYFGPGTRLLVL.

This clone was recorded a few times. CDR3 loop: CASSPFIVAEAFF. The CDR3 nucleotides are TGTGCCAGCAGTCCGTTTATCGTGGCTGAAGCTTTCTTT. The chain carries TRBV28 and TRBJ1-1; no clear D gene. V lost 5 bases to trimming and J lost 6 bases, with 13 bases between them. Germline values: CDR1 MDHEN, CDR2 SYDVKM. CDR3 length: 13 residues.

V usage is TRBV6-4 and J usage is TRBJ1-1; 9 positions match TRBD1. CDR1 and CDR2 (germline): MRHNA, SNTAGT. J lost 0 bases, V lost 2 bases, and 4 bases had no gene match. CDR3 size: 16 residues. The CDR3 spells CASSDRTGAMNTEAFF. The CDR3 DNA reads as TGTGCCAGCAGTGACCGGACAGGGGCAATGAACACTGAAGCTTTCTTT.

The chain carries TRBV4-1 and TRBJ1-5; 9 nucleotides agree with TRBD1. With 5 bases clipped from V and 3 bases from J, the junction kept 8 bases outside the gene matches. The CDR3 is 16 amino acids. Germline values: CDR1 MGHRA, CDR2 YSYEKL. CDR3 sequence (DNA): TGCGCCAGCAGCGCACCCGACAGGGGGAACAATCAGCCCCAGCATTTT. Its translation is CASSAPDRGNNQPQHF.

The chain is built from TRBV5-1 and TRBJ2-2; 7 bases fit TRBD1. There are 16 residues in the CDR3. V trimming: 0 bases; J trimming: 0 bases; junction bases outside the gene matches: 2. CDR1 and CDR2 (germline): SGHRS, YFSETQ. CDR3: CASSLEGTANTGELFF. The CDR3, as DNA: TGCGCCAGCAGCTTGGAGGGGACAGCGAACACCGGGGAGCTGTTTTTT.

The sample holds a few counts of this clone. CDR3 sequence: CASIDREAFF. The CDR3 DNA is TGTGCCAGCATCGACAGAGAAGCTTTCTTT. The chain combines TRBV6-6 with TRBJ1-1; D might be TRBD1 (5 bases). CDR3 size: 10 residues. V was clipped by 7 bases and J by 8 bases, with 8 bases between them. Germline values: CDR1 MNHNY, CDR2 SVGAGI (reference sequence).

The chain uses TRBV5-1 and TRBJ1-5; D ambiguous. The CDR3 spans 13 residues. V was trimmed by 1 base and J by 7 bases, leaving 9 bases between them. The germline V gene encodes CDR1 SGHRS and CDR2 YFSETQ. The chain's CDR3 is CASSLSPEQPQHF. DNA for the CDR3: TGCGCCAGCAGCTTGTCCCCCGAACAGCCCCAGCATTTT.

This rearrangement joins TRBV6-6 to TRBJ1-2; 9 bases fit TRBD1. The CDR3 has 14 residues. V lost 6 bases and J lost 5; bases outside the gene matches: 7. Germline CDR1 reads MNHNY; CDR2 reads SVGAGI (reference sequence). CDR3 in DNA: TGTGCCAGCAGACCCTTAGGACAGGGGTATGGCTACACCTTC. Translating it yields CASRPLGQGYGYTF.

This clone was picked up a small number of times. CDR3 sequence reads: CASSLGGQETQYF. DNA for the CDR3: TGCGCCAGCAGCTTGGGGGGGCAAGAGACCCAGTACTTC. The chain has TRBV5-1 and TRBJ2-5, with D tentatively TRBD1 or TRBD2 (5 bases each). Germline V gene data show CDR1 as SGHRS and CDR2 as YFSETQ. V was trimmed by 0 bases and J by 2 bases, leaving 5 bases between them. The CDR3 has 13 amino acids.